This T cell receptor beta chain is from a study of blood T cell repertoires in COVID-19. Turning to the study itself: Researchers got acute and convalescent COVID-19 samples from the United States, Italy and Spain.

CDR1 is SQVTM, CDR2 ANQGSEA, per germline. V trimming: 3 bases; J trimming: 4 bases; junction bases outside the gene matches: 4. The CDR3 is 15 amino acids. The protocol was immunoSEQ multiplex PCR, while the TCRdb copy is restricted to in-frame clones and leaves out a portion. The sample has around 480,000 clones; about 91% are singletons. This sequence joins TRBV29-1 and TRBJ2-5; TRBD2 matches at 14 bases. The sequence was collected from a woman in her forties or fifties with COVID-19, enrolled during active disease. The sequencing input was peripheral blood. The CDR3 loop reads CSVETSGGASETQYF. In DNA form, the CDR3 reads TGCAGCGTTGAGACTAGCGGGGGGGCATCAGAGACCCAGTACTTC.